Listed below are T cell receptor beta chains from one sample, sequenced in a study of human T cells and chemical hapten exposure. MiXCR, run by TCRdb on the RACE reads, gives a single entry per CDR3 protein. The sample lists about 120,000 distinct CDR3 sequences; about 13% were seen once. The source material was whole blood, sampled in connection with sensitization to the hapten diphenylcyclopropenone (DPC). These TCRs come from a woman between 18 and 29 years old with alopecia areata. Some clones in this sample may be carry-over from other donors' samples. CDR3s include the opening cysteine and the closing phenylalanine or tryptophan. A D gene is named only where the DNA matches it firmly.

v_gene,d_gene,j_gene,CDR3aa
TRBV19,NA,TRBJ2-2,CASSKQGNTGELFF
TRBV28,TRBD1,TRBJ2-7,CASSLTGGVTYEQYF
TRBV5-8,NA,TRBJ2-4,CASSLDLGAKNIQYF
TRBV20-1,TRBD2,TRBJ2-1,CSGLAGGRQFF
TRBV15,NA,TRBJ1-1,CATSRDWGNTEAFF
TRBV7-2,NA,TRBJ2-5,CASSGSVPQETQYF
TRBV30,NA,TRBJ2-3,CAWSPRALFTDTQYF
TRBV11-2,NA,TRBJ1-1,CASSLVGILGGWDTEAFF
TRBV6-2/TRBV6-3,NA,TRBJ2-3,CASSYSRLDGGSPDTQYF
TRBV6-5,NA,TRBJ1-2,CASAGQGSYGYTF
TRBV4-3,TRBD1,TRBJ2-7,CASSQDGTGATYEQYF
TRBV29-1,NA,TRBJ1-6,CSVAGDYNSPLHF
TRBV7-9,NA,TRBJ2-3,CASTLSNTDTQYF
TRBV19,NA,TRBJ1-5,CASTQNRPNQPQHF
TRBV6-2/TRBV6-3,TRBD1,TRBJ1-6,CASRNRGSDSPLHF
TRBV15,NA,TRBJ2-7,CATSTERRSGEQYF
TRBV11-2,NA,TRBJ2-2,CASSLEITSTGELFF
TRBV12-3/TRBV12-4,NA,TRBJ2-1,CASSNFGGVSYNEQFF
TRBV3-1,TRBD1,TRBJ1-2,CASSQAPLGQAAYTF
TRBV5-4,NA,TRBJ2-2,CASSLAAGPGELFF
TRBV20-1,TRBD1,TRBJ2-2,CSVRDQGQGDTGELFF
TRBV2,NA,TRBJ2-7,CASSPGTLSSYEQYF
TRBV11-2,TRBD1,TRBJ1-5,CASSRARDRAAYSNQPQHF
TRBV25-1,NA,TRBJ2-7,CASSEVRGAKHEQYF
TRBV7-2,TRBD2,TRBJ2-1,CASSFRQRGLGEQFF
TRBV6-2/TRBV6-3,NA,TRBJ2-7,CASSYRGWQYF
TRBV3-1,NA,TRBJ2-3,CASSQGDSITDTQYF
TRBV18,NA,TRBJ1-1,CASSPGGEAFF
TRBV18,NA,TRBJ1-2,CASSPPAGTTYGYTF
TRBV6-6,NA,TRBJ1-1,CASSRTEAFF
TRBV7-2,TRBD2,TRBJ2-5,CASSLGLAGLQETQYF
TRBV18,NA,TRBJ1-1,CASSPQGDTEAFF
TRBV6-1,TRBD1,TRBJ2-5,CASRYRGTGEETQYF
TRBV24-1,TRBD2,TRBJ2-3,CATSDPGLAGGTDTQYF
TRBV20-1,NA,TRBJ1-2,CSASSGTKGGYTF
TRBV18,NA,TRBJ2-2,CASSPAGRANTGELFF
TRBV6-5,NA,TRBJ2-2,CASSYSSESGELFF